This T cell receptor beta chain derives from a study of blood T cell repertoires in COVID-19. As handled by the study authors: Reference gene primer amplification yielded estimated nucleated cell counts. TCRdb keeps only in-frame clones here, not all; method: immunoSEQ multiplex PCR. V and J calls and clone size come straight from that table; D and trimming were deduced from the DNA. Among some 270,000 clones listed, 65% to 85% were seen once. The sequenced sample was peripheral blood. The source is a middle-aged woman who had recovered from COVID-19.

The CDR3 DNA follows: TGTGCCAGCAGCCTCGACAGGGTCTCTAGAAATGAGCAGTTCTTC. Its protein is CASSLDRVSRNEQFF. J is TRBJ2-1 and V is TRBV11-2, with TRBD1 identical over 7 bases. CDR3 length: 15 residues. From germline, CDR1 is SGHAT and CDR2 FQNNGV. J was trimmed by 7 bases and V by 5 bases; bases with no gene match: 11.